The 23 T cell receptor beta chains below all came from one sample that was sequenced in a study of PD-1 blockade in classical Hodgkin lymphoma. Produced via immunoSEQ multiplex PCR; TCRdb's table is partial and in-frame only. The data contain fewer than 25,000 clones, about 72% of them singletons. As to time point: cycle 4 day 1 (C4D1), after about 6 weeks of nivolumab. Every one of the patients relapsed after autologous stem cell transplantation (brentuximab vedotin exposure was variable). Specimen: peripheral blood mononuclear cells (PBMCs), collected before the fourth cycle of nivolumab. The source of these receptors is a human donor with classical Hodgkin lymphoma.

This clone was detected a few times. The V gene is TRBV7-2, the J gene TRBJ2-3; 8 bases agree with TRBD2. V shed 6 bases and J 6 bases; nucleotides not matched to a gene: 8. The CDR3 runs 14 residues. From germline, CDR1 is SGHTA and CDR2 FQGNSA. The DNA for the CDR3 is TGTGCCAGCAGTAGCGGGACATTTCGGGATACGCAGTATTTT. It is translated as CASSSGTFRDTQYF. Full variable domain (rest looked up from reference TRBV7-2 and TRBJ2-3): GAGVSQSPSNKVTEKGKDVELRCDPISGHTALYWYRQSLGQGLEFLIYFQGNSAPDKSGLPSDRFSAERTGGSVSTLTIQRTQQEDSAVYLCASSSGTFRDTQYFGPGTRLTVL.

The chain employs TRBV2 and TRBJ1-1; weak D call: TRBD1 (6 bases). Trimming removed 7 bases from V and 0 bases from J, with 15 bases in between. CDR1 and CDR2 from the germline V gene are SNHLY and FYNNEI. This CDR3 has 15 residues. The CDR3 sequence: CASIDRPFMNTEAFF. For the CDR3, the DNA is TGTGCCAGCATTGACAGGCCCTTCATGAACACTGAAGCTTTCTTT.

About this clone: A junction boundary mismatches the germline segment, possibly from a read error. V gene TRBV28 combines with J gene TRBJ1-4, with a possible D match to TRBD1 (6 bases). From germline, CDR1 is MDHEN and CDR2 SYDVKM. The length of the CDR3 is 15 residues. The CDR3 sequence is CASSLLDRKTGTLLF. The CDR3 DNA is TGTGCCAGCAGTTTACTGGACAGAAAAACCGGGACATTGCTTTTT.

The chain carries TRBV4-3 and TRBJ2-1; D might be TRBD1 (5 bases). Germline V gene data show CDR1 as LGHNA and CDR2 as YSLEER. This CDR3 comprises 16 residues. V was cut by 1 base and J by 2 bases, with 12 bases left in between. CDR3 residues: CASSQALSQAYNEQFF. The CDR3 coding sequence is TGCGCCAGCAGCCAAGCCTTGTCACAGGCCTACAATGAGCAGTTCTTC.

This clone was observed once. The chain is built from TRBV29-1 and TRBJ2-1; no clear D gene. V lost 2 bases to trimming and J lost 4 bases, with 9 bases between them. This CDR3 is built from 13 residues. Germline values: CDR1 SQVTM, CDR2 ANQGSEA. The CDR3 bases are TGCAGCGTTGAAATCTCTGGATACAATGAGCAGTTCTTC. It encodes CSVEISGYNEQFF.

This clone was seen a handful of times. The chain has TRBV29-1 and TRBJ2-1; TRBD1 agrees at 8 bases. In germline, CDR1 is SQVTM, CDR2 ANQGSEA. V was clipped by 7 bases and J by 0 bases; unmatched bases: 14. The CDR3 length is 17 residues. The CDR3 loop reads CSAAGGGTTNSYNEQFF. Written as DNA, the CDR3 is TGCAGCGCCGCAGGGGGCGGTACGACTAACTCCTACAATGAGCAGTTCTTC.

V and J are TRBV9 and TRBJ1-3, with D tentatively TRBD1 (6 bases). Germline values: CDR1 SGDLS, CDR2 YYNGEE. With 4 bases removed from V and 0 bases from J, the gap between germline ends came to 14 bases. This CDR3 is built from 16 residues. CDR3 amino acids: CASSSLQGRSGNTIYF. CDR3 sequence (DNA): TGTGCCAGCAGCTCCCTCCAGGGGCGCTCTGGAAACACCATATATTTT.

V gene TRBV5-1 combines with J gene TRBJ2-2, with 8 bases matching TRBD1. The V segment lost 7 bases and the J segment 4 bases; nucleotides outside the gene matches: 3. CDR1 and CDR2 from the germline V gene are SGHRS and YFSETQ. The CDR3 length is 13 residues. The CDR3 is CASGQGSTGELFF. The CDR3 nucleotides are TGCGCCAGCGGACAGGGTAGCACCGGGGAGCTGTTTTTT.

The sample holds one count of this clone. V usage is TRBV7-3 and J usage is TRBJ2-1; D not certain. The CDR3 loop spans 13 amino acids. Trimming removed 5 bases at V and 2 bases at J, with 7 bases between. CDR1 and CDR2 (germline): SGHTA, FQGTGA. This CDR3 reads CASSPTPYNEQFF. CDR3 coding DNA: TGTGCCAGCAGCCCAACCCCCTACAATGAGCAGTTCTTC.

The chain carries TRBV25-1 and TRBJ2-5; D gene uncertain. V was pared by 3 bases and J by 0 bases, with 8 bases between. The CDR3 runs 14 residues. Germline CDR1 reads MGHDK; CDR2 reads SYGVNS. The chain's CDR3 is CASSEGVYQETQYF. The CDR3, as DNA: TGTGCCAGCAGTGAGGGTGTCTACCAAGAGACCCAGTACTTC. The full variable domain, with the rest looked up from reference TRBV25-1 and TRBJ2-5, is EADIYQTPRYLVIGTGKKITLECSQTMGHDKMYWYQQDPGMELHLIHYSYGVNSTEKGDLSSESTVSRIRTEHFPLTLESARPSHTSQYLCASSEGVYQETQYFGPGTRLLVL.

V and J are TRBV4-3 and TRBJ2-5; 15 positions match TRBD2. The germline V gene encodes CDR1 LGHNA and CDR2 YSLEER. V was pared by 2 bases and J by 0 bases, with 4 bases of the junction left unmatched. The CDR3 is made up of 18 amino acids. The CDR3 bases are TGCGCCAGCAGCCAAAGGACTAGCGGGGGGGAGTACCAAGAGACCCAGTACTTC. As protein: CASSQRTSGGEYQETQYF.

CDR3: CASSLGFNQPQHF. DNA of the CDR3: TGTGCCAGCAGCTTGGGTTTCAATCAGCCCCAGCATTTT. The chain joins TRBV7-2 to TRBJ1-5; no firm D call. The CDR3 sequence is 13 residues long. V gave up 3 bases and J gave up 3 bases, with 6 bases separating them. Germline V gene sequence: CDR1 SGHTA, CDR2 FQGNSA.

The V and J genes are TRBV2 and TRBJ2-3; D may match TRBD1 or TRBD2 (5 bases each). CDR3 length: 15 residues. V lost 6 bases and J 1 base, leaving 14 bases between the germline ends. The V gene's germline CDR1 is SNHLY and CDR2 FYNNEI. CDR3 protein: CASRVSGARTDTQYF. CDR3 DNA sequence: TGTGCCAGCAGGGTATCCGGGGCCCGCACAGATACGCAGTATTTT.

The J gene is TRBJ1-2, the V gene TRBV7-8; D is ambiguous. The length of the CDR3 is 14 residues. V was pared by 2 bases and J by 4 bases, with 11 bases between. Germline V gives CDR1 SGHVS, CDR2 FQNEAQ. The CDR3 coding sequence is TGTGCCAGCAGCTTATTGGGCGGACGCTATGGCTACACCTTC. The encoded protein is CASSLLGGRYGYTF.

Regarding this clone: It is likely a read error, because the conserved phenylalanine at the end of the CDR3 is missing. The limits of the CDR3 on the DNA are not certain, so only TCRdb's listed CDR3 is given. The chain joins TRBV6-6 to TRBJ2-7; TRBD2 is taken as the D call from the table, unchecked against the DNA. The V gene's germline CDR1 is MNHNY and CDR2 SVGAGI (reference sequence). The CDR3 spans 12 amino acids, including both terminal residues. CDR3 residues: CASRGLAGRSSL.

V and J are TRBV11-2 and TRBJ2-1; possibly TRBD1 or TRBD2 for D (6 bases each). Trimming stripped 5 bases from V and 9 bases from J, with 29 bases between. This CDR3 comprises 18 residues. CDR1 and CDR2 (germline): SGHAT, FQNNGV. CDR3 sequence: CASSPSFTSRRGAAEQFF. CDR3 DNA: TGTGCCAGCAGCCCTTCGTTCACCTCCCGGAGGGGGGCCGCTGAGCAGTTCTTC.

The chain uses TRBV6-1 and TRBJ1-1, with D maybe TRBD1 (5 bases). Trimming stripped 7 bases from V and 2 bases from J, with 14 bases between. Per the germline V gene, CDR1 is MNHNS and CDR2 is SASEGT. The CDR3 spans 14 residues. The DNA for the CDR3 is TGTGCCAGCACCCCCCGAAGGGGTAACACTGAAGCTTTCTTT. Translated, it gives CASTPRRGNTEAFF.

The rearrangement uses TRBV28 and TRBJ1-2; 7 bases match TRBD1. The CDR3 totals 15 residues. The J segment lost 5 bases and the V segment lost 4 bases, leaving 10 bases of the junction unmatched. CDR1 MDHEN and CDR2 SYDVKM come from the germline V gene. The CDR3 nucleotides read TGTGCCAGCAGTTCCCTCCCTGTCAGGGGGTATGGCTACACCTTC. Translating gives CASSSLPVRGYGYTF.

This clone was seen a single time. The genes are TRBV7-9 and TRBJ2-3, with D unclear. CDR3 length: 12 amino acids. Looked up from germline, CDR1 is SEHNR and CDR2 is FQNEAQ (reference sequence). V shed 6 bases and J shed 4 bases, with 8 bases lying between them. This CDR3 is CASSLSADTQYF. CDR3 DNA sequence: TGTGCCAGCAGTTTGAGTGCAGATACGCAGTATTTT.

The chain couples TRBV11-1 to TRBJ1-1; D is unresolved. There are 13 residues in the CDR3. In germline, CDR1 is SGHAT, CDR2 FQDESV (reference sequence). V lost 1 base and J lost 1, with 4 bases in between. In nucleotides, the CDR3 is TGTGCCAGCAGCTTAGAGGCGAACACTGAAGCTTTCTTT. It is translated as CASSLEANTEAFF.

The V gene is TRBV9, the J gene TRBJ1-3; 7 nucleotides match TRBD1. V was clipped by 2 bases and J by 8 bases; unmatched bases: 4. This CDR3 has 13 amino acids. The germline gives CDR1 SGDLS, CDR2 YYNGEE. CDR3 bases: TGTGCCAGCAGCGTCGACAGGGAGGACACCATATATTTT. Translating it yields CASSVDREDTIYF.

The chain recombines TRBV7-2 with TRBJ1-2; D possibly corresponds to TRBD1 (6 bases). Germline CDR1 reads SGHTA; CDR2 reads FQGNSA. With 1 base removed from V and 7 bases from J, the gap between germline ends came to 22 bases. The CDR3 runs to 17 residues. This chain's CDR3 is CASSLGAQGTTIRGYTF. For the CDR3, the DNA is TGTGCCAGCAGCTTAGGCGCACAGGGTACTACGATACGTGGCTACACCTTC.

The chain joins TRBV6-1 to TRBJ2-2; D gene unclear. The CDR3 is made up of 14 amino acids. Trimming removed 2 bases from V and 1 base from J, with 5 bases in between. Germline V gene sequence: CDR1 MNHNS, CDR2 SASEGT. CDR3 sequence: CASSEPGNTGELFF. The CDR3 DNA sequence: TGTGCCAGCAGTGAACCCGGGAACACCGGGGAGCTGTTTTTT.